This T cell receptor beta chain was sequenced during a study of human thymus T cells. The method was immunoSEQ multiplex PCR; TCRdb's version includes in-frame clones alone and lacks a portion of them. This table has 40,000 to 45,000 clones, about 93% appearing once. CDR3 length equals 12 residues. V lost 2 bases, J lost 7 bases, and 1 base stayed unmatched. Germline V gene sequence: CDR1 SGHDT, CDR2 YYEEEE. The genes are TRBV5-6 and TRBJ2-5; 8 nucleotides align to TRBD1. The source of this sequence is a boy in the first two years of life with a congenital heart defect but otherwise immunologically healthy. Sequencing used blood. The CDR3 DNA reads TGTGCCAGCAGCTTTACAGGGGGGACCCAGTACTTC. Its translation is CASSFTGGTQYF.